Below, 29 T cell receptor beta chains from the same sample are listed, as sequenced in a study of T cell responses to AZD1222 COVID-19 vaccine. The method was immunoSEQ multiplex PCR; TCRdb's version includes in-frame clones alone and lacks a portion of them. The table has roughly 77,000 clones, roughly 88% seen once. The sample was peripheral blood, taken on day 0 of MenACWY control vaccination. The receptors were gathered from an adult in good health.

The rearrangement links TRBV3-1 (or the pseudogene TRBV3-2) to TRBJ1-3; D gene uncertain. V lost 5 bases, J lost 6 bases, and 17 bases lay in between. The CDR3 consists of 15 residues. Germline V gene sequence: CDR1 LGHDT, CDR2 YNNKEL (reference sequence). The CDR3 DNA follows: TGTGCCAGCAGCGTAGGTGGTACCTTCGAAAACACCATATATTTT. Its protein is CASSVGGTFENTIYF.

This chain's CDR3 is CASSQYRGDEKLFF. CDR3 DNA sequence: TGTGCCAGCAGCCAATACAGGGGGGATGAAAAACTGTTTTTT. The chain uses TRBV4-2 and TRBJ1-4; 8 nucleotides align to TRBD1. Trimming removed 2 bases from V and 6 bases from J; junction bases left unmatched: 2. The germline gives CDR1 LGHNA, CDR2 YNFKEQ. This CDR3 has 14 residues.

V usage is TRBV6-2 or TRBV6-3 and J usage is TRBJ2-1, with TRBD2 matching 9 bases. The trim removed 2 bases at V and 7 bases at J, leaving 6 bases unmatched. The CDR3 consists of 15 residues. In germline, CDR1 is MNHEY, CDR2 SVGEGT. CDR3 region: CASSYGGGGRNEQFF. CDR3 in DNA: TGTGCCAGCAGTTACGGCGGGGGGGGACGGAATGAGCAGTTCTTC.

This chain uses TRBV6-4 with TRBJ1-1; tentative D call: TRBD1 (5 bases). The CDR3 totals 13 residues. From germline, CDR1 is MRHNA and CDR2 SNTAGT. Trimming took 4 bases from V and 3 from J, leaving 9 bases between them. The CDR3 bases are TGTGCCAGCAGTGCCTCGGGGGACACTGAAGCTTTCTTT. It is translated as CASSASGDTEAFF.

The chain couples TRBV24-1 to TRBJ2-3; weak D call: TRBD2 (6 bases). Germline CDR1 and CDR2: KGHDR and SFDVKD. The CDR3 covers 14 residues. Trimming took 4 bases from V and 0 from J, leaving 7 bases between them. Here the CDR3 reads CATSERGSTDTQYF. The CDR3, as DNA: TGTGCCACCAGTGAGCGGGGAAGCACAGATACGCAGTATTTT.

This rearrangement joins TRBV4-2 to TRBJ1-2; 10 nucleotides line up with TRBD1. V lost 0 bases, J lost 4 bases, and 2 bases stayed unmatched. In germline, CDR1 is LGHNA, CDR2 YNFKEQ. The CDR3 has 15 amino acids. The CDR3 region has the DNA TGTGCCAGCAGCCAAGAGGGGACAGGGGCCTATGGCTACACCTTC. It encodes CASSQEGTGAYGYTF.

The chain couples TRBV11-2 to TRBJ2-1, with 14 positions matching TRBD2. V gave up 5 bases and J gave up 0 bases; unmatched junction bases: 6. Germline V gene data show CDR1 as SGHAT and CDR2 as FQNNGV. This CDR3 has 18 residues. The CDR3 sequence: CASSGRTSGGSSYNEQFF. For the CDR3, the DNA is TGTGCCAGCAGCGGTCGGACTAGCGGGGGGAGCTCCTACAATGAGCAGTTCTTC.

V and J are TRBV7-3 and TRBJ2-3, with D unclear. The germline V gene has CDR1 SGHTA and CDR2 FQGTGA. V lost 2 bases to trimming and J lost 0 bases, with 3 bases between them. The CDR3 covers 13 residues. CDR3 loop: CASSLLSTDTQYF. CDR3 DNA sequence: TGTGCCAGCAGCTTACTTAGCACAGATACGCAGTATTTT.

This chain uses TRBV6-5 with TRBJ2-7, with D perhaps matching TRBD1 (6 bases). With 9 bases removed from V and 2 bases from J, the gap between germline ends came to 11 bases. Germline V lookup: CDR1 MNHEY, CDR2 SVGAGI. The CDR3 has 12 amino acids. The CDR3 region is CASTGKAYEQYF. CDR3 nucleotide sequence: TGTGCCAGTACAGGGAAAGCCTACGAGCAGTACTTC.

This clone was recorded once. The chain has TRBV6-2 or TRBV6-3 and TRBJ2-1; TRBD1 matches 8 bases. The CDR3 runs to 12 residues. V was pared by 4 bases and J by 12 bases, with 5 bases of the junction left unmatched. Germline values: CDR1 MNHEY, CDR2 SVGEGT. CDR3 coding DNA: TGTGCCAGCAGTTTAGGACAGGGTTCGCAGTTCTTC. It encodes CASSLGQGSQFF.

The rearrangement joins TRBV25-1 to TRBJ2-7; no firm D call. V was pared by 3 bases and J by 3 bases, with 9 bases between. Germline CDR1 and CDR2: MGHDK and SYGVNS. This CDR3 contains 13 residues. The CDR3 nucleotides read TGTGCCAGCAGTGAGTCCCCCCTCTACGAGCAGTACTTC. It encodes CASSESPLYEQYF.

V gene TRBV19 combines with J gene TRBJ2-1, with D hard to call. The CDR3 extends over 14 amino acids. V lost 2 bases to trimming and J lost 0 bases, with 5 bases between them. CDR1 and CDR2 from the germline V gene are LNHDA and SQIVND (reference sequence). DNA for the CDR3: TGTGCCAGTAGTATAATGCCCTCCTACAATGAGCAGTTCTTC. Translating gives CASSIMPSYNEQFF. The complete variable domain, with remaining parts taken from reference TRBV19 and TRBJ2-1, reads DGGITQSPKYLFRKEGQNVTLSCEQNLNHDAMYWYRQDPGQGLRLIYYSQIVNDFQKGDIAEGYSVSREKKESFPLTVTSAQKNPTAFYLCASSIMPSYNEQFFGPGTRLTVL.

This clone was recorded a few times. The rearrangement links TRBV7-2 to TRBJ2-2; perhaps TRBD1 as D (6 bases). This CDR3 comprises 15 residues. Per the germline V gene, CDR1 is SGHTA and CDR2 is FQGNSA. With 0 bases removed from V and 4 bases from J, the gap between germline ends came to 9 bases. The CDR3 is CASSLAGAATGELFF. The CDR3 nucleotides are TGTGCCAGCAGCTTAGCGGGGGCGGCCACCGGGGAGCTGTTTTTT.

The V call is TRBV5-5, the J call TRBJ1-6, with D possibly being TRBD1 (5 bases). The CDR3 covers 15 residues. The germline V and J ends were trimmed by 4 bases and 5 bases, with 13 bases remaining between them. CDR1 and CDR2 (germline): SGHKS, YYEKEE (reference sequence). The CDR3 bases are TGTGCCAGCAGCCCAGGGACCTTGGATAATTCACCCCTCCACTTT. This encodes CASSPGTLDNSPLHF.

Only one count was recorded for this clone. The chain has TRBV19 and TRBJ1-2; D is undetermined. CDR1 LNHDA and CDR2 SQIVND come from the germline V gene (reference sequence). The CDR3 loop spans 16 amino acids. Deletions cut 1 base from V and 8 bases from J, with 20 bases between. The CDR3 coding sequence is TGTGCCAGTAGTATAGCGGGTGGCAAGGCCCTATCAGGCTACACCTTC. This translates into CASSIAGGKALSGYTF. The full variable domain, with the rest looked up from reference TRBV19 and TRBJ1-2, is DGGITQSPKYLFRKEGQNVTLSCEQNLNHDAMYWYRQDPGQGLRLIYYSQIVNDFQKGDIAEGYSVSREKKESFPLTVTSAQKNPTAFYLCASSIAGGKALSGYTFGSGTRLTVV.

V usage is TRBV15 and J usage is TRBJ2-3; the D gene is possibly TRBD2 (5 bases). Trimming removed 4 bases at V and 2 bases at J, with 13 bases between. The CDR3 has 15 residues. Germline loops: CDR1 LNHNV, CDR2 YYDKDF (reference sequence). The CDR3 reads CATSKAAEATDTQYF. The CDR3 nucleotides read TGTGCCACCAGCAAGGCAGCGGAGGCCACAGATACGCAGTATTTT.

The chain has TRBV7-3 and TRBJ2-1, with D perhaps TRBD1 or TRBD2 (5 bases each). This CDR3 is built from 16 residues. Germline values: CDR1 SGHTA, CDR2 FQGTGA. V was pared by 0 bases and J by 7 bases, with 16 bases between. CDR3 residues: CASSLTMTPEGNEQFF. The CDR3, as DNA: TGTGCCAGCAGCTTAACGATGACACCCGAGGGGAATGAGCAGTTCTTC.

The chain couples TRBV30 to TRBJ1-1; no definite D call. V lost 3 bases and J lost 1, with 9 bases in between. The germline gives CDR1 GTSNPN, CDR2 SVGIG (reference sequence). CDR3 length: 13 amino acids. The CDR3 loop reads CAWRFQTNTEAFF. DNA of the CDR3: TGTGCCTGGAGATTTCAAACGAACACTGAAGCTTTCTTT.

CDR3 region: CASMRGGEETQYF. The CDR3 DNA reads TGTGCCAGCATGAGAGGGGGGGAAGAGACCCAGTACTTC. This chain links TRBV6-6 with TRBJ2-5; a possible D gene is TRBD2 (7 bases). V shed 7 bases and J shed 3 bases, with 12 bases lying between them. CDR3 length equals 13 residues. Germline lookup yields CDR1 MNHNY and CDR2 SVGAGI (reference sequence).

The chain uses TRBV18 and TRBJ2-1; 8 bases fit TRBD1. CDR1 is KGHSH, CDR2 LQKENI, per germline. The V and J ends lost 2 bases and 6 bases, in that order; junction bases with no gene match: 6. This CDR3 region has 15 residues. This chain's CDR3 is CASSPTGQDFNEQFF. The CDR3 DNA is TGTGCCAGCTCACCAACGGGACAGGATTTCAATGAGCAGTTCTTC.

The V call is TRBV5-1, the J call TRBJ1-1; a possible D gene is TRBD1 (5 bases). V lost 1 base and J 4 bases, leaving 8 bases between the germline ends. Germline loops: CDR1 SGHRS, CDR2 YFSETQ. The length of the CDR3 is 13 residues. The CDR3 DNA sequence: TGCGCCAGCAGCTTGCACGGGGGCACTGAAGCTTTCTTT. This codes for CASSLHGGTEAFF.

This chain connects TRBV28 to TRBJ1-2; D is unclear. Deletions cut 3 bases from V and 2 bases from J, with 10 bases between. The CDR3 is 14 amino acids. The germline CDR1 and CDR2 sequences are MDHEN and SYDVKM. For the CDR3, the DNA is TGTGCCAGCAGTTTCCACGACCTGAACTATGGCTACACCTTC. This gives the protein CASSFHDLNYGYTF.

The chain links TRBV15 to TRBJ1-5; D not certain. Germline V lookup: CDR1 LNHNV, CDR2 YYDKDF (reference sequence). This CDR3 has 14 amino acids. Trimming took off 0 bases at V and 2 bases at J, with 5 bases between the two ends. CDR3 coding DNA: TGTGCCACCAGCAGAGAGGGAGGCAATCAGCCCCAGCATTTT. It yields the protein CATSREGGNQPQHF.

V gene TRBV4-1 combines with J gene TRBJ2-7, with 11 bases matching TRBD2. The ends lost 2 bases at V and 4 bases at J; junction bases unmatched: 10. The germline V gene has CDR1 MGHRA and CDR2 YSYEKL. The CDR3 extends over 17 amino acids. For the CDR3, the DNA is TGCGCCAGCAGCCAATCCGCGGCGACTAGCGGGGTGTACGAGCAGTACTTC. Translated, it gives CASSQSAATSGVYEQYF.

The table lists this clone with a count of one. The chain uses TRBV7-6 and TRBJ2-2, with D possibly matching TRBD2 (5 bases). Germline V lookup: CDR1 SGHVS, CDR2 FNYEAQ. V was cut by 5 bases and J by 0 bases, with 13 bases left in between. This CDR3 is built from 16 residues. CDR3 bases: TGTGCCAGCAGCCCCTATATTAGCGCGAACACCGGGGAGCTGTTTTTT. Its protein is CASSPYISANTGELFF.

This chain connects TRBV9 to TRBJ2-2, with D tentatively TRBD1 (6 bases). The CDR3 is 14 amino acids. The V gene lost 2 bases and the J gene lost 3 bases, with 8 bases spanning the gap. Germline V gives CDR1 SGDLS, CDR2 YYNGEE. The CDR3 nucleotides read TGTGCCAGCAGCGTGACAGGAGACACCGGGGAGCTGTTTTTT. It codes for CASSVTGDTGELFF.

The chain recombines TRBV7-2 with TRBJ2-3, with TRBD2 identical over 9 bases. The CDR3 contains 16 residues. V lost 6 bases and J lost 1; bases outside the gene matches: 8. The germline CDR1 and CDR2 sequences are SGHTA and FQGNSA. The chain's CDR3 is CASRFTSGRGTDTQYF. CDR3 DNA sequence: TGTGCCAGCAGATTCACTAGCGGGCGGGGCACAGATACGCAGTATTTT.

The V and J genes are TRBV9 and TRBJ2-1; 9 nucleotides align to TRBD1. Germline CDR1 and CDR2: SGDLS and YYNGEE. With 3 bases clipped from V and 8 bases from J, the junction kept 9 bases outside the gene matches. The CDR3 extends over 15 amino acids. CDR3 DNA: TGTGCCAGCAGCGGCCTGGGGGGACAGGGCGATGAGCAGTTCTTC. It translates to CASSGLGGQGDEQFF.

Remarks on this clone: The junction departs from germline at one end; a sequencing error may be responsible. The chain carries TRBV7-8 and TRBJ2-1; D call uncertain. CDR3 length: 15 amino acids. The germline CDR1 and CDR2 sequences are SGHVS and FQNEAQ. In DNA form, the CDR3 reads TGTGCCAGCAGATTAGAAAGCCGAATTATAAATGAGCAGTTCTTC. It codes for CASRLESRIINEQFF.